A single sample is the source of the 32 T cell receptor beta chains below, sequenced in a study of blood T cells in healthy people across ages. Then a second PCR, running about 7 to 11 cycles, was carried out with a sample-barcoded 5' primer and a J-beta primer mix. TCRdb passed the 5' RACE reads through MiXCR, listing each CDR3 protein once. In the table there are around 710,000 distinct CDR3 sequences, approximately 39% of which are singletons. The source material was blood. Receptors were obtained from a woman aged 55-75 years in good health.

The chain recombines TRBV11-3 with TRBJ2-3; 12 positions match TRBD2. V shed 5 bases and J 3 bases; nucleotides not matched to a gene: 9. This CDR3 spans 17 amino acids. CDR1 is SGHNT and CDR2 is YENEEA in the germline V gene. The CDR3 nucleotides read TGTGCCAGCAGCCGTTCGACTAGCGGGAGTTTAACAGATACGCAGTATTTT. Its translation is CASSRSTSGSLTDTQYF. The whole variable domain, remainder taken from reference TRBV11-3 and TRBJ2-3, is EAGVVQSPRYKIIEKKQPVAFWCNPISGHNTLYWYLQNLGQGPELLIRYENEEAVDDSQLPKDRFSAERLKGVDSTLKIQPAELGDSAVYLCASSRSTSGSLTDTQYFGPGTRLTVL.

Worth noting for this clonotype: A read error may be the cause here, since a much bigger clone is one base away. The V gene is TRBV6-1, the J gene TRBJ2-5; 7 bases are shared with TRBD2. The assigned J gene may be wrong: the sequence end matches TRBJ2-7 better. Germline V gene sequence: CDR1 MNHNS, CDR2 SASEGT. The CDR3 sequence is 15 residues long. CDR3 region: CASGEAPPGGYEQYF. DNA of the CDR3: TGTGCCAGCGGTGAAGCCCCCCCGGGGGGTTACGAGCAGTACTTC.

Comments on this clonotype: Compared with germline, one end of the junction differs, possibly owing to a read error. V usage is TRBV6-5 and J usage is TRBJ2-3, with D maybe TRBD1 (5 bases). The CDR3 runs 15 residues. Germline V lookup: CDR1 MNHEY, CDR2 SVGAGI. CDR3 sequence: CASSYSLGQPDMQYF. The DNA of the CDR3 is TGTGCCAGCAGTTACTCCCTTGGACAACCAGATATGCAGTATTTT.

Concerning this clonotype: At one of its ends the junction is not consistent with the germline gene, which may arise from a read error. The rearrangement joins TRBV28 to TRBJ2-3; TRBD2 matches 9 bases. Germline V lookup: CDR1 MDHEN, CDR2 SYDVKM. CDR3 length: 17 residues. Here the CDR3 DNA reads TGTGCCAGCAGTTTGTTGCGAGCGGGAGGAGGTCCAGATACGCCGTATTTT. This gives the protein CASSLLRAGGGPDTPYF.

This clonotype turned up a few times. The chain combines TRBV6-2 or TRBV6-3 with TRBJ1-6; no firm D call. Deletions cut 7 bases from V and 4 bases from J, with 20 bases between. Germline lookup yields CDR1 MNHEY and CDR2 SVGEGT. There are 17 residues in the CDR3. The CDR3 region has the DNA TGTGCCAGCACCAACTCCCTCTTAGCCGATTATAATTCACCCCTCCACTTT. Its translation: CASTNSLLADYNSPLHF.

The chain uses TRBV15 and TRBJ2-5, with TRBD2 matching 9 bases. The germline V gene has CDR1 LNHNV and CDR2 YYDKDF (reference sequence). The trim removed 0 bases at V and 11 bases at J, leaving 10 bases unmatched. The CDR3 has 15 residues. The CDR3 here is CATSRDAGGFNEQYF. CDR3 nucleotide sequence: TGTGCCACCAGCAGAGATGCGGGAGGGTTCAATGAGCAGTACTTC.

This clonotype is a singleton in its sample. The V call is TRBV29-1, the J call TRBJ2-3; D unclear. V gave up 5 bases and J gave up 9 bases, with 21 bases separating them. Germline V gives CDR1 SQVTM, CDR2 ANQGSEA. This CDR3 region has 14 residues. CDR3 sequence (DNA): TGCAGCGTTAACGGTGCTCCTACTGCACACACGCAGTATTTT. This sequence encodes CSVNGAPTAHTQYF.

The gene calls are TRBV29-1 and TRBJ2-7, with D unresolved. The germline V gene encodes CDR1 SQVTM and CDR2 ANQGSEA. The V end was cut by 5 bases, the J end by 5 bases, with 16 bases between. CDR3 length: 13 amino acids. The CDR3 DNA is TGCAGCGTTTGGCCTGGGTACGGCCACGAGCAGTACTTC. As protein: CSVWPGYGHEQYF.

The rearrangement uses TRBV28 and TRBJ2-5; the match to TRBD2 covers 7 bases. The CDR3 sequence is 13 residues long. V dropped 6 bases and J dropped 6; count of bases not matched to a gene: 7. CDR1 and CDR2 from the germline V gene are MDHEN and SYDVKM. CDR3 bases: TGTGCCAGCAGGGGGGGGGGTAGGAAGACCCAGTACTTC. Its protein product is CASRGGGRKTQYF. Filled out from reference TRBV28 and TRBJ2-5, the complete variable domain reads DVKVTQSSRYLVKRTGEKVFLECVQDMDHENMFWYRQDPGLGLRLIYFSYDVKMKEKGDIPEGYSVSREKKERFSLILESASTNQTSMYLCASRGGGRKTQYFGPGTRLLVL.

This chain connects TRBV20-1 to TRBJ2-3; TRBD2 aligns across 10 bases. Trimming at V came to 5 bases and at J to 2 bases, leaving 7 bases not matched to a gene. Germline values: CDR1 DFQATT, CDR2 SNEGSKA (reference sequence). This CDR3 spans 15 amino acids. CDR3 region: CSAGPLAGNTDTQYF. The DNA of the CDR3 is TGCAGTGCTGGCCCACTAGCGGGAAACACAGATACGCAGTATTTT.

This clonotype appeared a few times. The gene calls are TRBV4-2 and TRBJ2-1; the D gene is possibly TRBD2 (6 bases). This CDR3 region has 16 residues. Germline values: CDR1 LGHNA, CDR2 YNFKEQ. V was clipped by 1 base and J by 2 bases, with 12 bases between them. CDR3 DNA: TGTGCCAGCAGCCAAGGTCCCAGCGGGCCCTACAATGAGCAGTTCTTC. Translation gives CASSQGPSGPYNEQFF.

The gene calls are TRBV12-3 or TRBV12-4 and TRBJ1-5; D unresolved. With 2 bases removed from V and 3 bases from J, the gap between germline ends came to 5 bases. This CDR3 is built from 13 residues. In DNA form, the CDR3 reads TGTGCCAGCAGTTTAACGCACAATCAGCCCCAGCATTTT. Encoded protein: CASSLTHNQPQHF.

CDR3 amino acids: CASSLASSGQKNTEAFF. The DNA of the CDR3 is TGTGCCAGCAGTTTAGCGTCATCAGGACAGAAGAACACTGAAGCTTTCTTT. This rearrangement joins TRBV12-3 or TRBV12-4 to TRBJ1-1, with a possible D match to TRBD1 (6 bases). Trimming pared 0 bases from V and 1 base from J, leaving 15 bases between. This CDR3 is built from 17 residues.

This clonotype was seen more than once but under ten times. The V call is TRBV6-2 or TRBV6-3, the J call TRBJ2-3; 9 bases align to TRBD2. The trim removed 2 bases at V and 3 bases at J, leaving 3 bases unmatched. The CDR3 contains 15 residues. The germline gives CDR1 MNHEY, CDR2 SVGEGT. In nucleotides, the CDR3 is TGTGCCAGCAGTTACGGCGCGGGAGGGACAGATACGCAGTATTTT. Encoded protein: CASSYGAGGTDTQYF.

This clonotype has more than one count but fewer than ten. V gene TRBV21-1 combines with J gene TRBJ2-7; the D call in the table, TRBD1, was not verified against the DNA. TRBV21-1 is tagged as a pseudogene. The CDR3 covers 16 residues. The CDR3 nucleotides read TGTGCCAGCAGCAAAGTGGGGGACAGCGTGACCTACGAGCAGTACTTC. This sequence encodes CASSKVGDSVTYEQYF.

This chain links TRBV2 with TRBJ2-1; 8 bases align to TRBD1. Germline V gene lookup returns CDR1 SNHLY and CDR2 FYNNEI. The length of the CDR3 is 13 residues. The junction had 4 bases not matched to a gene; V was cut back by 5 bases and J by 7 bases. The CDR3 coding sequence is TGTGCCAGCAGTACGCAGGGGGCTAATGAGCAGTTCTTC. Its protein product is CASSTQGANEQFF.

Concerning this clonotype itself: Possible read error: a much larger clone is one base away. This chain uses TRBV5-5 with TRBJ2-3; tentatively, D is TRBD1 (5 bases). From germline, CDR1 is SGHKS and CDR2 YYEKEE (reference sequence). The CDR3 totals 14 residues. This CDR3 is CANSSEWGADTQYF. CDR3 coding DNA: TGTGCCAACAGCTCTGAGTGGGGCGCAGATACGCAGTATTTT.

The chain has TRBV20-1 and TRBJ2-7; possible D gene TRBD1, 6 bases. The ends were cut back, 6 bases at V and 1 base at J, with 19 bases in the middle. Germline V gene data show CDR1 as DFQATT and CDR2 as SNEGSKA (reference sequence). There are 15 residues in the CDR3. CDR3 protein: CSAREGQRDSYEQYF. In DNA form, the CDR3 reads TGCAGTGCCAGGGAAGGACAGCGAGATTCCTACGAGCAGTACTTC.

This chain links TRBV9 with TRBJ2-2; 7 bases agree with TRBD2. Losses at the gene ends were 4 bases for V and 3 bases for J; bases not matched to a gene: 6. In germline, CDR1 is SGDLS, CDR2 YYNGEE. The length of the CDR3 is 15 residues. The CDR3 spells CASSLGGQHTGELFF. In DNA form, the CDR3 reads TGTGCCAGCAGCCTGGGAGGGCAGCACACCGGGGAGCTGTTTTTT.

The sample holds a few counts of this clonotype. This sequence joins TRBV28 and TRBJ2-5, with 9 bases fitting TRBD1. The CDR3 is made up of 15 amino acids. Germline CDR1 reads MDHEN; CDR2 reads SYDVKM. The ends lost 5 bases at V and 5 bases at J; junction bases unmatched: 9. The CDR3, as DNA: TGTGCCAGCAGTGAGAGGACAGGGGAAATTGAGACCCAGTACTTC. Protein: CASSERTGEIETQYF.

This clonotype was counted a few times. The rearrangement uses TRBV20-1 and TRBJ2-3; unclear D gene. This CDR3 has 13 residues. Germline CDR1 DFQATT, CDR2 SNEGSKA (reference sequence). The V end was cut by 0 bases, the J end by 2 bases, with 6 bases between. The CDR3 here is CSARDSNTDTQYF. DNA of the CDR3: TGCAGTGCTAGAGATTCAAACACAGATACGCAGTATTTT.

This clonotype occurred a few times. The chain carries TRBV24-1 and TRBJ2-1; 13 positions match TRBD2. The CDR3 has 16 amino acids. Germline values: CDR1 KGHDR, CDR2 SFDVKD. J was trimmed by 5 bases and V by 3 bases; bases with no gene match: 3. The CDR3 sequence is CATSDLLAGGHNEQFF. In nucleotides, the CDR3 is TGTGCCACCAGTGATCTACTAGCGGGAGGGCACAATGAGCAGTTCTTC.

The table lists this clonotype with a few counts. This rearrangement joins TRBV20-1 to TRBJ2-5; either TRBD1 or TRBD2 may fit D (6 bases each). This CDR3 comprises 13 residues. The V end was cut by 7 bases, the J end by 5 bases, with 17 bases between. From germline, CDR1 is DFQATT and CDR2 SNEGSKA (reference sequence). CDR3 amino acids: CSGGGRLGETQYF. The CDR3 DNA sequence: TGCAGTGGTGGGGGGCGGCTCGGGGAGACCCAGTACTTC.

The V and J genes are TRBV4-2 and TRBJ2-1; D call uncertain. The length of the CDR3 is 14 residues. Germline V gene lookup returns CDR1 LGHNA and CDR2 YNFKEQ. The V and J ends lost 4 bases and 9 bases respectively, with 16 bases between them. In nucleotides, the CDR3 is TGTGCCAGCAGCCGCCCCTTAGACACGGCTGAGCAGTTCTTC. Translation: CASSRPLDTAEQFF.

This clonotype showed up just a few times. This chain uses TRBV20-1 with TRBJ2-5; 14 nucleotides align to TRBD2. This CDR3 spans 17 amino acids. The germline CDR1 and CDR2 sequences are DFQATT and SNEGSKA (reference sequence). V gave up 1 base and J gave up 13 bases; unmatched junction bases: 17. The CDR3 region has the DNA TGCAGTGCTAGAGGATCGGGACTAGCGGGAGTTTGGTACGAGCGGTACTTC. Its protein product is CSARGSGLAGVWYERYF.

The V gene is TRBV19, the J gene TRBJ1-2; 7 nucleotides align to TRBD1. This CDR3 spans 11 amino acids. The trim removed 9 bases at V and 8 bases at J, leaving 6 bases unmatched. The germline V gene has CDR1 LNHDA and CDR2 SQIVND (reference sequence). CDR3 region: CASGQVWGYTF. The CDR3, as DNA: TGTGCCAGCGGACAGGTTTGGGGCTACACCTTC.

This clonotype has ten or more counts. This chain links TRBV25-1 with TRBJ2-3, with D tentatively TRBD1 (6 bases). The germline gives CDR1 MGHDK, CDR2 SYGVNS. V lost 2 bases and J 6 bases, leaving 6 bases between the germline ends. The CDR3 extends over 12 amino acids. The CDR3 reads CASSEQGDTQYF. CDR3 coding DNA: TGTGCCAGCAGTGAACAGGGGGATACGCAGTATTTT. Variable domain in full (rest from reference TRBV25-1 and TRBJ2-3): EADIYQTPRYLVIGTGKKITLECSQTMGHDKMYWYQQDPGMELHLIHYSYGVNSTEKGDLSSESTVSRIRTEHFPLTLESARPSHTSQYLCASSEQGDTQYFGPGTRLTVL.

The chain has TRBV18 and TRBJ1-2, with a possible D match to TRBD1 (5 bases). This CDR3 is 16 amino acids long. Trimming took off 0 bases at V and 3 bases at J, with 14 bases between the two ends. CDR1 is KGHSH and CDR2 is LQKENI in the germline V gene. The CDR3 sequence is CASSPPTLPRDYGYTF. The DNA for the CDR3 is TGTGCCAGCTCACCACCTACTCTCCCCAGGGACTATGGCTACACCTTC.

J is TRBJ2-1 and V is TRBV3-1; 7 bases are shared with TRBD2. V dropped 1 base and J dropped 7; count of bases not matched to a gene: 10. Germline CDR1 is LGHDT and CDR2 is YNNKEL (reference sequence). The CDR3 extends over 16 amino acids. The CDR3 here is CASSQGSRAGWNEQFF. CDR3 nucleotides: TGTGCCAGCAGCCAAGGAAGCCGAGCGGGGTGGAATGAGCAGTTCTTC.

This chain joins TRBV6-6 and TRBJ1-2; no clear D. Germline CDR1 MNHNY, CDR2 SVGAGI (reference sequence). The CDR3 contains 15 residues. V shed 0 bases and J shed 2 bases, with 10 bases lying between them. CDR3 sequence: CASSYSPDLNYGYTF. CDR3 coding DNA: TGTGCCAGCAGTTACTCCCCTGACTTGAACTATGGCTACACCTTC.

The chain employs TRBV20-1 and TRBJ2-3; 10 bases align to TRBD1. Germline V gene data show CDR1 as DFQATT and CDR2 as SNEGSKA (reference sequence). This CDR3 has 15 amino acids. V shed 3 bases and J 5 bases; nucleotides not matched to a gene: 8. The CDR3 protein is CSARRPGTGEDTQYF. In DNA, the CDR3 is TGCAGTGCTAGGCGCCCGGGGACAGGGGAAGATACGCAGTATTTT.

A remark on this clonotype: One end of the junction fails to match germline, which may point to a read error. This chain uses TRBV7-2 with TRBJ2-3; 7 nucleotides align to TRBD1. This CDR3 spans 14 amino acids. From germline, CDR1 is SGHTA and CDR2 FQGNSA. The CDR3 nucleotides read TGTGCCAACAGCCTCGGACAGGGCACAGATACGCAGTATTTT. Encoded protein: CANSLGQGTDTQYF.